The 9 T cell receptor beta chains reported below all come from one sample, sequenced in a study of cytomegalovirus exposure and HLA in healthy donors. PCR was performed using 60 Vbeta and 13 Jbeta primers. Repertoires were generated with immunoSEQ multiplex PCR, while TCRdb's copy carries only in-frame clones and drops some. The profile covers roughly 170,000 clones, with approximately 81% appearing a single time and about 2% taken by the ten largest. The sequencing sample was made of PBMCs. Receptors were obtained from a woman in her 30s in good health and CMV-seronegative.

The chain couples TRBV7-2 to TRBJ1-4, with a tentative D call TRBD1 (6 bases). CDR1 SGHTA and CDR2 FQGNSA come from the germline V gene. V was trimmed by 4 bases and J by 10 bases, leaving 22 bases between them. The CDR3 has 16 amino acids. For the CDR3, the DNA is TGTGCCAGCAGCTCACAGGATGGGGGCTCCCAAGCAAAACTGTTTTTT. Protein product: CASSSQDGGSQAKLFF.

This clone was counted between two and nine times. The chain joins TRBV25-1 to TRBJ1-3; D is perhaps TRBD1 (6 bases). This CDR3 has 15 residues. With 3 bases removed from V and 2 bases from J, the gap between germline ends came to 11 bases. Per the germline V gene, CDR1 is MGHDK and CDR2 is SYGVNS. The CDR3 region is CASSEDSLPGNTIYF. CDR3 DNA sequence: TGTGCCAGCAGTGAGGACAGTCTGCCTGGAAACACCATATATTTT.

The J gene is TRBJ1-6, the V gene TRBV6-5; D gene unclear. The CDR3 spans 14 residues. Germline assignment: CDR1 MNHEY and CDR2 SVGAGI. With 2 bases removed from V and 5 bases from J, the gap between germline ends came to 7 bases. The CDR3 spells CASSYRQDNSPLHF. In DNA, the CDR3 is TGTGCCAGCAGTTACAGGCAGGATAATTCACCCCTCCACTTT.

Concerning this clone itself: The junction shows a germline mismatch at one end, possibly a read error. CDR3 region: CSVEAQTSGANGLTF. CDR3 DNA sequence: TGCAGCGTTGAGGCGCAGACCTCTGGGGCCAACGGCCTGACTTTC. The V call is TRBV29-1, the J call TRBJ2-6; weak D call: TRBD1 (5 bases). The germline CDR1 and CDR2 sequences are SQVTM and ANQGSEA. The CDR3 length is 15 residues.

The chain is built from TRBV27 and TRBJ1-2, with D perhaps TRBD1 (6 bases). Trimming removed 6 bases at V and 6 bases at J, with 14 bases between. The germline CDR1 and CDR2 sequences are MNHEY and SMNVEV (reference sequence). The CDR3 has 13 amino acids. This chain's CDR3 is CASRGQIRNGYTF. The CDR3, as DNA: TGTGCCAGCAGGGGACAAATACGAAATGGCTACACCTTC.

The chain employs TRBV18 and TRBJ1-2; 9 positions agree with TRBD1. V gave up 5 bases and J gave up 8 bases; unmatched junction bases: 15. CDR1 is KGHSH, CDR2 LQKENI, per germline. CDR3 length: 16 residues. The CDR3 loop reads CASSDSGNRGLKGYTF. CDR3 nucleotide sequence: TGTGCCAGCTCAGACTCGGGAAACAGGGGGCTGAAGGGCTACACCTTC.

The chain combines TRBV4-1 with TRBJ2-5, with D uncertain. V lost 0 bases to trimming and J lost 10 bases, with 15 bases between them. Germline V gene data show CDR1 as MGHRA and CDR2 as YSYEKL. This CDR3 region has 14 residues. The CDR3 here is CASSQDVPPRVQYF. Written as DNA, the CDR3 is TGCGCCAGCAGCCAAGACGTCCCCCCTCGTGTCCAGTACTTC.

This sequence joins TRBV9 and TRBJ2-3, with TRBD2 matching over 12 bases. The V segment lost 3 bases and the J segment 4 bases; nucleotides outside the gene matches: 3. Germline CDR1 and CDR2: SGDLS and YYNGEE. The CDR3 totals 15 residues. As DNA, the CDR3 is TGTGCCAGCAGCGGACTAGCGGGGGAGGCAGATACGCAGTATTTT. Amino acid sequence: CASSGLAGEADTQYF.

The chain employs TRBV28 and TRBJ2-5; the match to TRBD2 covers 12 bases. Germline V CDR1 and CDR2: MDHEN, SYDVKM. The J segment lost 4 bases and the V segment lost 6 bases, leaving 3 bases of the junction unmatched. The CDR3 spans 14 residues. In nucleotides, the CDR3 is TGTGCCAGCAGCCAGGGACTAGCGGGAGAGACCCAGTACTTC. It is translated as CASSQGLAGETQYF.